Below, one TCR beta chain is given with its context. The second PCR ran roughly 6 to 12 cycles with a sample-barcoded 5' primer and J-beta primers. Via MiXCR, TCRdb re-called the 5' RACE reads, giving one row per CDR3 protein. The table has 1,300,000 or so distinct CDR3 sequences, around 55% seen once. This CDR3 is built from 16 residues. Trimming cost V 5 bases and J 4 bases, with 19 bases left between them. The data were taken from a study of blood T cells in healthy people across ages. Sequenced material: blood. The chain couples TRBV12-3 or TRBV12-4 to TRBJ2-3; D may be TRBD2 (5 bases). This receptor was obtained from a young man in good health. CDR3 loop: CASSPLDGMDADTQYF. CDR3 in DNA: TGTGCCAGCAGTCCCCTAGACGGGATGGACGCAGATACGCAGTATTTT.